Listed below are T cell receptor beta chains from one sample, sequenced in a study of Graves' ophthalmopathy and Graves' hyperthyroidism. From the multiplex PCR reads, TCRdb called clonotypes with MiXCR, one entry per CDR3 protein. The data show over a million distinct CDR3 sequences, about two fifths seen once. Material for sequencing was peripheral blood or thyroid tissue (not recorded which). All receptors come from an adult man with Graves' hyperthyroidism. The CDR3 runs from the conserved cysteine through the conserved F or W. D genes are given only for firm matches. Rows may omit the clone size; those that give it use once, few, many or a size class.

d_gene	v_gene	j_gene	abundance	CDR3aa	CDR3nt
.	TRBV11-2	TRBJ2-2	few	CASSPTTGMILRELFF	TGTGCCAGCAGCCCTACCACGGGGATGATTCTACGGGAGCTGTTTTTT
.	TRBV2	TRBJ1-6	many	CASSWGPLSNSPLHF	TGTGCCAGCAGTTGGGGGCCCCTGAGTAATTCACCCCTCCACTTT
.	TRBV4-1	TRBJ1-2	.	CASSRRQHQPNYGYTF	TGTGCCAGCAGCCGAAGACAGCACCAGCCTAACTATGGCTACACCTTC
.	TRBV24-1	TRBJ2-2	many	CATSLGTGELFF	TGTGCCACCTCACTAGGCACCGGGGAGCTGTTTTTT
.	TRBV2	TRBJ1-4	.	CASSGDRGSEKLFF	TGTGCCAGCAGTGGGGATAGGGGGAGCGAAAAACTGTTTTTT
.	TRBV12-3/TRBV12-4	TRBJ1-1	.	CASSRSAGAVSTEAFF	TGTGCCAGCAGTCGCTCGGCGGGGGCGGTGAGTACTGAAGCTTTCTTT
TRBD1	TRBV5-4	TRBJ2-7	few	CASSSSTGTAYEQYF	TGTGCCAGCAGCTCATCCACCGGGACAGCCTACGAGCAGTACTTC
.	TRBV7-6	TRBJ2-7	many	CASSLRTVPYEQYF	TGTGCCAGCAGCTTGAGGACTGTACCCTACGAGCAGTACTTC
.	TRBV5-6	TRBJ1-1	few	CASSFGGGFAEAFF	TGTGCCAGCAGCTTCGGGGGTGGGTTCGCTGAAGCTTTCTTT
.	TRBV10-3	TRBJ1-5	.	CAITGGGHQPQHF	TGTGCCATCACGGGCGGGGGCCATCAGCCCCAGCATTTT
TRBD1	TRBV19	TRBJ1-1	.	CASKRQGAYTEAFF	TGTGCCAGTAAAAGGCAGGGGGCGTACACTGAAGCTTTCTTT
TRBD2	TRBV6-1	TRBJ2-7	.	CASRIAGVTYEQYF	TGTGCCAGCAGGATAGCGGGCGTTACCTACGAGCAGTACTTC
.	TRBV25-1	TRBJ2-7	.	CACSARGTGSYEQYF	.
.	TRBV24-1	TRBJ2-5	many	CATSDAQETQYF	TGTGCCACCAGTGATGCACAAGAGACCCAGTACTTC
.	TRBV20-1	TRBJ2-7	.	CSASDRQKMSYEQYF	TGCAGTGCTAGCGACCGTCAGAAAATGTCTTACGAGCAGTACTTC
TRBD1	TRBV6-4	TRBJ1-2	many	CASSPDRNFYGYTF	TGTGCCAGCAGCCCGGACAGGAACTTCTATGGCTACACCTTC
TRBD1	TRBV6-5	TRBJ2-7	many	CASSQGTGGEQYF	TGTGCCAGCAGCCAGGGGACAGGGGGCGAGCAGTACTTC
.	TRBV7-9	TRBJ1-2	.	CASSHAPGQGSQEPYGYTF	TGTGCCAGTAGCCATGCGCCCGGGCAGGGGTCACAGGAACCATATGGCTACACCTTC
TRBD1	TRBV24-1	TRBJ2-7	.	CATSGGQGVSYEQYF	TGTGCCACCAGTGGGGGACAGGGAGTCTCCTACGAGCAGTACTTC
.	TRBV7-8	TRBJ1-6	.	CASSLDAGGAGFF	TGTGCCAGCAGCTTAGACGCAGGCGGCGCGGGATTCTTT
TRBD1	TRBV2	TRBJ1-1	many	CASSAGGRTEAFF	TGTGCCAGCAGTGCAGGGGGAAGGACTGAAGCTTTCTTT
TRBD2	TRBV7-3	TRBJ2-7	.	CASSSLTSGSTPWLDEQYF	TGTGCCAGCAGCTCGCTGACTAGCGGGAGCACCCCCTGGTTGGACGAGCAGTACTTC